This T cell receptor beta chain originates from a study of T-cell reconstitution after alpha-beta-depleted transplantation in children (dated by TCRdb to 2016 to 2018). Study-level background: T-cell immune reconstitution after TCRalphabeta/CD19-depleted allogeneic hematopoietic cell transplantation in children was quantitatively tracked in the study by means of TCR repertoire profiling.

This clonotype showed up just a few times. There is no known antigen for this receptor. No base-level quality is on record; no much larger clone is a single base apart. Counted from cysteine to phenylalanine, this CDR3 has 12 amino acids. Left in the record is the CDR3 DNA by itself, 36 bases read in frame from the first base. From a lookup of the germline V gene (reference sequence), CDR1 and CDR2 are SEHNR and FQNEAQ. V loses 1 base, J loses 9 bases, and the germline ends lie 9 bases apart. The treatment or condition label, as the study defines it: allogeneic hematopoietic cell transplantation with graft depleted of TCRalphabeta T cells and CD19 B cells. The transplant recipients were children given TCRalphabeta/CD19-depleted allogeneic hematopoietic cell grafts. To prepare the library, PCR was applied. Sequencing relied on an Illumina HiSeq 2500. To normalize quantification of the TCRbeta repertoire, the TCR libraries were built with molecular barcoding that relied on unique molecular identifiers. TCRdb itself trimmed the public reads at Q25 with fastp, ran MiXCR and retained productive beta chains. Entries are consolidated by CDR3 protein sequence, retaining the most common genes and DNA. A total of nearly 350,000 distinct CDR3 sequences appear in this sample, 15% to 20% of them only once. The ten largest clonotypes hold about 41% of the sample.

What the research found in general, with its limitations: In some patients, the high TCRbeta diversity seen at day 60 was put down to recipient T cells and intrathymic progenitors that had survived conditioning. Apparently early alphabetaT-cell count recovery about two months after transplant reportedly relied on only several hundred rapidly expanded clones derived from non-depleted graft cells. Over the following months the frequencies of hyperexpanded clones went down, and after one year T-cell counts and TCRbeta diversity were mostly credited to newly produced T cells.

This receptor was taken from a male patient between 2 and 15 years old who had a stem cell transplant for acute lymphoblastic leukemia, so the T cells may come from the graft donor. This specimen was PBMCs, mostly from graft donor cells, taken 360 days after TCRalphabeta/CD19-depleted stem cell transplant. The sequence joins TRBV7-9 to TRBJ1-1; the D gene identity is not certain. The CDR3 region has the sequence CASSLDSHKAFF. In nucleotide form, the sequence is TGTGCCAGCAGCTTAGACAGCCACAAAGCTTTCTTT. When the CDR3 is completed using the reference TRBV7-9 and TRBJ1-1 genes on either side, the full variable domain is DTGVSQNPRHKITKRGQNVTFRCDPISEHNRLYWYRQTLGQGPEFLTYFQNEAQLEKSRLLSDRFSAERPKGSFSTLEIQRTEQGDSAMYLCASSLDSHKAFFGQGTRLTVV.